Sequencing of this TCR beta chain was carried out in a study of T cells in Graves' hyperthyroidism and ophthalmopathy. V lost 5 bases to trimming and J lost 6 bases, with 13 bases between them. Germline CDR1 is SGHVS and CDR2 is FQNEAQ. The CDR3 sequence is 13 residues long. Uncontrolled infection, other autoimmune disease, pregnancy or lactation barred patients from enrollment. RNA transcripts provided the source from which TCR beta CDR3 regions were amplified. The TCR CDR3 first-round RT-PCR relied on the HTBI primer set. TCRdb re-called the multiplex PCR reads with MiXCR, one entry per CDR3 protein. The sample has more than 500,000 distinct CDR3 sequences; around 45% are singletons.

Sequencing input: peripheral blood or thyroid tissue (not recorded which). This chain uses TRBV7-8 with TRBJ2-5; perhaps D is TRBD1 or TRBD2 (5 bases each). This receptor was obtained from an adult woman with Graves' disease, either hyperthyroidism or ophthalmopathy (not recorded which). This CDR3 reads CASSPRTGQTQYF. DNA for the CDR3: TGTGCCAGCAGCCCAAGAACGGGACAGACCCAGTACTTC.